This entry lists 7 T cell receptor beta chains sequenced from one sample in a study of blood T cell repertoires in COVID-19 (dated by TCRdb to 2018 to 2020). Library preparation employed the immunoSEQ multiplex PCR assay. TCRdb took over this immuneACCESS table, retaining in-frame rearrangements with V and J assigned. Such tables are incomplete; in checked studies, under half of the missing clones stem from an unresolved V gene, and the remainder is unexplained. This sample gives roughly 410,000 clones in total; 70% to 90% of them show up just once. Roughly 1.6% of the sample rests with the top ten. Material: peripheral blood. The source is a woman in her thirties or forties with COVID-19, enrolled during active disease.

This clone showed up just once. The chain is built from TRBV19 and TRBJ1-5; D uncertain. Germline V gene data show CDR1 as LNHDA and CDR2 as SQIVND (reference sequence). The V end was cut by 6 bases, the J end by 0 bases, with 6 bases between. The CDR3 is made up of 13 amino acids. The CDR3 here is CASRRYSNQPQHF. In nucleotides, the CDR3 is TGTGCCAGTAGGCGTTATAGCAATCAGCCCCAGCATTTT.

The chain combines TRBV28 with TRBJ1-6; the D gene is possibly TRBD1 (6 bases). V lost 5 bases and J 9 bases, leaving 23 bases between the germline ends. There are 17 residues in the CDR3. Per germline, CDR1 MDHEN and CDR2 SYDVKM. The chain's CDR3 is CASSPYLSQGPRSPLHF. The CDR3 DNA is TGTGCCAGCAGTCCATATCTCTCACAGGGCCCTCGTTCACCCCTCCACTTT.

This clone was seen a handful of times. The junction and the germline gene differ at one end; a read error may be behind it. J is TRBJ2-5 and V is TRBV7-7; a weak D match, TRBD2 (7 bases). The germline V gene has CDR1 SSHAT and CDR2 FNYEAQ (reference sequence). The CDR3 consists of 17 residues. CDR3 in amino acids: CASSPRGGAPWYETQYF. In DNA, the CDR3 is TGTGCTAGCAGCCCAAGGGGGGGGGCGCCTTGGTATGAGACCCAGTACTTC.

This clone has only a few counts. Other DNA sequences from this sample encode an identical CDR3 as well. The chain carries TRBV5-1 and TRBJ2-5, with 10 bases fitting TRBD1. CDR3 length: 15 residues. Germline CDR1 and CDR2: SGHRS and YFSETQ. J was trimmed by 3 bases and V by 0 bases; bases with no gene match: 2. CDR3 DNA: TGCGCCAGCAGCTTGGCCGGGACAGGGGAAGAGACCCAGTACTTC. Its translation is CASSLAGTGEETQYF.

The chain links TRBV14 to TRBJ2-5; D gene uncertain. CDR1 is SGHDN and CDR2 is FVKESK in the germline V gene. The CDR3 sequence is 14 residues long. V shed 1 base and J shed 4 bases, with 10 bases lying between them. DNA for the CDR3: TGTGCCAGCAGCCAAGGCGCCAGGTCAGAGACCCAGTACTTC. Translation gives CASSQGARSETQYF.

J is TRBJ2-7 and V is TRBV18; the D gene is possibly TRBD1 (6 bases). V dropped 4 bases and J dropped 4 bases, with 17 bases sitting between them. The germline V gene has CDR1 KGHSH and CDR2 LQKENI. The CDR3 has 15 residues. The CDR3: CASSRDTGLRYEQYF. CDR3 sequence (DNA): TGTGCCAGCTCACGGGACACAGGGTTGCGGTACGAGCAGTACTTC.

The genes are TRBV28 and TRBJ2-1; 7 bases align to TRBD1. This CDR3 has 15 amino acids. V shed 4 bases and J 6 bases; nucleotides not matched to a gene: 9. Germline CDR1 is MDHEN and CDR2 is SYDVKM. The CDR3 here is CASSWQGEWGNEQFF. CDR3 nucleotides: TGTGCCAGCAGTTGGCAGGGGGAATGGGGCAATGAGCAGTTCTTC.